Sequencing of this T cell receptor (beta chain) was carried out in a study of regulatory T cells in long-lasting Graves disease. Overall study findings and caveats: Fewer public clonotypes were shared by new patients (over 950) than by persistent patients (about 2,500).

The authors built TCR beta libraries using iRepertoire HTBI primers and Arm-PCR of CDR3 regions. Each CDR3 protein gets one entry after TCRdb re-called the multiplex PCR reads with MiXCR. This sample has more than 400,000 distinct CDR3 sequences, with roughly 17% found just once. Time point here: newly diagnosed GD, antithyroid drugs for less than 3 months. PBMC-extracted RNA yielded the TCR library. V was clipped by 0 bases and J by 4 bases, with 11 bases between them. CDR3 length equals 15 residues. CDR1 and CDR2 from the germline V gene are LGHDT and YNNKEL (reference sequence). This clonotype was detected ten times or more. No antigen is known for it. These data are also associated with another study on T cells in Graves' hyperthyroidism and ophthalmopathy. That paper states: Ophthalmopathy was separated from stable hyperthyroidism by a 13 V-J model.

The genes are TRBV3-1 and TRBJ2-3; D ambiguous. The material sequenced was peripheral blood mononuclear cells (PBMCs), taken at new diagnosis, from a patient treated with antithyroid drugs. The sequence derives from a woman under 40 with Graves disease. CDR3 residues: CASSQERLGADTQYF. CDR3 bases: TGTGCCAGCAGCCAAGAGAGGCTAGGAGCAGATACGCAGTATTTT.